This T cell receptor beta chain was identified during a study of cytotoxic CD8 clonotypes in ibrutinib-treated CLL (dated by TCRdb to the early 2020s). The study in broad terms: In this cohort, about 16 patients were treatment-naive and about a dozen were relapsed/refractory, while around 18 had unmutated IGHV. Samples averaged approximately 260,000 productive templates and some 96,000 productive rearrangements. Of the approximately 90 people in the trial, approximately 28 had longitudinal samples available. Cryopreserved peripheral blood mononuclear cells were collected before treatment, at response, and at either disease progression or sustained remission. Response samples were taken after a median of approximately a year on treatment, ranging from about 6 to 36 months. All remission and progressive disease samples were collected while patients were still receiving ibrutinib. Partial responses were observed in some 24 patients and complete responses in 2; after a median follow-up of 68 months, remission was maintained in approximately 14 patients and progression was observed in roughly twelve.

The trim is 4 bases for V and 15 bases for J, with a gap of 13 bases between the germline ends. The CDR3 holds 11 amino acids from the cysteine to the phenylalanine. Only the CDR3 part of the read is kept: 33 bases, read in frame from the first base. As encoded in the germline V gene (reference sequence), CDR1 is LNHDA while CDR2 is SQIVND. Each clonotype received, on average, approximately 9.9x coverage in deep resolution sequencing performed on a MiSeq, where the target depth lay between 1 in 1 million and 1 in 200,000 T cells. TCR beta libraries were generated with the immunoSEQ hsTCRB Kit. In the source study's methods: The data were analyzed with ImmunoSEQ Analyzer and ImmunoSEQ Data Assistant, and V, D and J gene assignments followed IMGT definitions. Clonality, which ranges from 0 to 1, was calculated by subtracting the normalized Shannon entropy of productive rearrangement frequencies from one. Public clonotype analysis was restricted to overrepresented clonotypes comprising at least 0.05% of each patient's repertoire. Repertoires from some twelve age-matched healthy donors in immuneACCESS were used as clonality controls. The clones in this table, taken by TCRdb from immuneACCESS, are in-frame only. Not every clone is retained; where verified, under half of the shortfall comes from an unresolved V gene, and the cause of the rest is unknown. V, J and clone size reflect that table, while D and trimming were determined from the DNA. A total of about 49,000 clones appear in this sample, approximately 53% of them only once. The ten largest clones capture 32% of the sample.

Broad study findings and their caveats: Public clonotypes were rare and either shrank or stayed stable during treatment, and the rise in clonality at ibrutinib response reflected expansion of private clonotypes. An increase in clonality was observed at ibrutinib response, with clonality remaining stable during sustained remission and falling back toward baseline at progression. Sampling times were not matched between patients in sustained remission and patients whose disease was progressing, and lymph node repertoires were not examined. Baseline clonality was found to be higher than that of age-matched healthy donors and was strongly correlated with circulating CD8+ T-cell counts.

This clone occurred once. What this receptor recognizes is not known. No much larger clone exists at a distance of one base, and base qualities are not known. The label giving this sample's time point can be read as: about a year on ibrutinib. Roughly 2.2 micrograms of genomic DNA were extracted from cryopreserved PBMCs for TCR beta library preparation. High-throughput TCR beta sequencing was performed on longitudinal blood samples from CLL patients receiving ibrutinib monotherapy. The patients took part in an open-label, single-center phase 2 trial of ibrutinib monotherapy. This receptor was identified in a human donor with chronic lymphocytic leukemia. The sequenced sample was PBMCs, obtained after 12 months of ibrutinib treatment. The rearrangement combines TRBV19 with TRBJ2-1; the D gene assignment is ambiguous. The sequenced DNA: TGTGCCAGTAGTAGTTTACGGTTACTGTTCTTC. Its protein product is CASSSLRLLFF.